The source of this T cell receptor beta chain is a study of breast tumors, draining lymph nodes, adjacent tissues. V shed 5 bases and J 4 bases; nucleotides not matched to a gene: 5. This CDR3 is built from 14 residues. CDR1 and CDR2 from the germline V gene are DFQATT and SNEGSKA (reference sequence). Study results and limitations: Luminal-like breast cancer showed significantly higher tumor–nontumor repertoire similarity than basal-like. Tumor T cell lymph node origin was a supported hypothesis, not proven. Tumor TCR diversity was below lymph nodes but above nontumor tissue.

Ten or more counts support this clonotype. Its antigen is unknown. Axillary draining lymph nodes of breast cancer patients supplied the node samples. TCRdb recomputed calls from the multiplex PCR reads with MiXCR, one row per CDR3 protein. This table has some 110,000 distinct CDR3 sequences, 30% appearing once. The genes are TRBV20-1 and TRBJ2-1, with 10 bases lining up with TRBD1. This sequence originates from a female donor with breast cancer. Some clones in this sample may be carry-over from other donors' samples. The sequencing sample was made of axillary lymph node tissue. The CDR3 nucleotides are TGCAGTGCTTTATCGGACAGGGGGTACAATGAGCAGTTCTTC. Its translation is CSALSDRGYNEQFF.